Listed below are T cell receptor beta chains from one sample, sequenced in a study of blood T cell repertoires in COVID-19. The data were produced by immunoSEQ multiplex PCR, yet TCRdb's version contains in-frame clones alone and is incomplete. Among fewer than 450,000 clones listed, 85% to 90% were seen once. Specimen: PBMCs or T cells enriched from blood (not recorded which). These receptors originate from a woman aged 18-29 years who had recovered from COVID-19. CDR3s include the opening cysteine and the closing phenylalanine or tryptophan. D genes are given only for firm matches. The size entry is marked missing in some rows and otherwise reads once, few, many or a size class.

v_gene	abundance	d_gene	j_gene	CDR3aa	CDR3nt
TRBV10-3	NA	TRBD2	TRBJ2-3	CAISESRPGGDTQYF	TGTGCCATCAGTGAGTCAAGGCCCGGGGGGGATACGCAGTATTTT
TRBV7-2	NA	TRBD2	TRBJ2-5	CASSLVTGGPETQYF	TGTGCCAGCAGCTTAGTTACGGGGGGGCCAGAGACCCAGTACTTC
TRBV5-8	NA	TRBD1	TRBJ1-2	CASSRPGTGPGYTF	TGTGCCAGCAGCAGGCCCGGGACAGGGCCTGGCTACACCTTC
TRBV14	NA	TRBD1	TRBJ1-4	CASSQATGGEKLFF	TGTGCCAGCAGCCAAGCCACAGGGGGTGAAAAACTGTTTTTT
TRBV2	NA	TRBD2	TRBJ2-7	CASSGGGGTTYEQYF	TGTGCCAGCAGTGGCGGCGGGGGGACAACCTACGAGCAGTACTTC
TRBV2	once	NA	TRBJ1-1	CATLWDTTENTEAFF	TGTGCCACCCTTTGGGACACGACAGAGAACACTGAAGCTTTCTTT
TRBV3-1/TRBV3-2	few	TRBD1	TRBJ1-1	CASKARGDEAFF	TGTGCCAGCAAAGCCAGGGGGGATGAAGCTTTCTTT
TRBV13	NA	NA	TRBJ1-2	CASSFLVGGVVGYTF	TGTGCCAGCAGCTTCTTGGTAGGTGGAGTCGTAGGCTACACCTTC
TRBV2	NA	NA	TRBJ1-1	CASRATGFNSEAFF	TGTGCCAGCAGGGCTACAGGGTTTAATTCTGAAGCTTTCTTT
TRBV7-9	NA	TRBD2	TRBJ2-3	CASSLASGRRTDTQYF	TGTGCCAGCAGCTTAGCTAGCGGGCGCCGCACAGATACGCAGTATTTT